This T cell receptor (beta chain) was recovered during a study of T cells in Graves' hyperthyroidism and ophthalmopathy. Findings and caveats of the study: Model output signaled ophthalmopathy a median about seven months ahead of onset.

Of note for this clonotype: Its specificity is not known.

Looked up from germline, CDR1 is SGHDT and CDR2 is YYEEEE. V was shortened by 1 base and J by 2 bases, with 7 bases between the two germline ends. CDR3 length equals 13 residues. Amplified TCR beta CDR3 regions derived from RNA transcripts. Initially, a first-round RT-PCR of the TCR CDR3 employed the HTBI primer set. From the multiplex PCR reads, TCRdb called clonotypes with MiXCR, one entry per CDR3 protein. The data hold hundreds of thousands of distinct CDR3 sequences, with just under 20% observed a single time. The chain carries TRBV5-6 and TRBJ2-7; no reliable D call. The sample consisted of blood. This TCR was sampled from a man aged 40-49 years with Graves' ophthalmopathy. The CDR3 region has the DNA TGTGCCAGCAGCTTGCGATACGCCTACGAGCAGTACTTC. This gives the protein CASSLRYAYEQYF.